This T cell receptor (beta chain) was sequenced in a study of T cells in Graves' hyperthyroidism and ophthalmopathy. Study background: Upon initial diagnosis and before any treatment, peripheral blood was collected.

The CDR3 covers 14 residues. From germline, CDR1 is GTSNPN and CDR2 SVGIG (reference sequence). After removal of 0 bases from V and 7 bases from J, the junction contained 5 bases not matched to a gene. Study observations and caveats: Stable hyperthyroidism and ophthalmopathy were separated using 13 V-J signatures. Ophthalmopathy onset followed model prediction by a median approximately seven months.

Concerning this clonotype itself: Its matching antigen is unknown.

Using RNA transcripts as the source, TCR beta CDR3 regions were amplified. Carried out on the TCR CDR3, a first-round RT-PCR used the HTBI primer set. Each CDR3 protein is one row after TCRdb ran MiXCR on the multiplex PCR reads. The sample has roughly 520,000 distinct CDR3 sequences; 24% are singletons. PBMCs were derived from about 10 ml fresh peripheral blood. The sequenced sample was blood. The sequence was obtained from a woman in her 30s with Graves' ophthalmopathy. The chain combines TRBV30 with TRBJ2-5; the match to TRBD2 covers 10 bases. The CDR3 loop is CAWSVLAGSGTQYF. The DNA of the CDR3 is TGTGCCTGGAGTGTACTAGCGGGGAGCGGGACCCAGTACTTC. Full variable domain (missing parts from reference TRBV30 and TRBJ2-5): SQTIHQWPATLVQPVGSPLSLECTVEGTSNPNLYWYRQAAGRGLQLLFYSVGIGQISSEVPQNLSASRPQDRQFILSSKKLLLSDSGFYLCAWSVLAGSGTQYFGPGTRLLVL.